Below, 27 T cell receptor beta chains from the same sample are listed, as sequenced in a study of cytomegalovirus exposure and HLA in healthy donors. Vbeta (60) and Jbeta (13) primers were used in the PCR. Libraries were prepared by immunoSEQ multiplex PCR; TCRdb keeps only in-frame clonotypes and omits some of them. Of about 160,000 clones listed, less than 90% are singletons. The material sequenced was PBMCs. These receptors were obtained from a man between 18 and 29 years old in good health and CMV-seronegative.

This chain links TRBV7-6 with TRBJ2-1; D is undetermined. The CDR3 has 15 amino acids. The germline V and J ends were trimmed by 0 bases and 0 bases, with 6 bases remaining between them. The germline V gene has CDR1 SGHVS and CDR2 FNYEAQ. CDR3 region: CASSLAVSSYNEQFF. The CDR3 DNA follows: TGTGCCAGCAGCTTAGCGGTGAGCTCCTACAATGAGCAGTTCTTC.

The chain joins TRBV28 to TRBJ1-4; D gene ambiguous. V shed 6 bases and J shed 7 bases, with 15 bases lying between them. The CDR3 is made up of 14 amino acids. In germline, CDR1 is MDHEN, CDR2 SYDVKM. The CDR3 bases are TGTGCCAGCAGCTCGACGGGGTCTGGTGAAAAACTGTTTTTT. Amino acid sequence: CASSSTGSGEKLFF.

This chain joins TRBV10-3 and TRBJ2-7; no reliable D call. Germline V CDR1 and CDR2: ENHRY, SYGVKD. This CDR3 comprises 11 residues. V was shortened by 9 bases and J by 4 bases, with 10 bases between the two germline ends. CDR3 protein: CAIATGYEQYF. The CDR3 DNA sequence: TGTGCCATAGCTACCGGTTACGAGCAGTACTTC.

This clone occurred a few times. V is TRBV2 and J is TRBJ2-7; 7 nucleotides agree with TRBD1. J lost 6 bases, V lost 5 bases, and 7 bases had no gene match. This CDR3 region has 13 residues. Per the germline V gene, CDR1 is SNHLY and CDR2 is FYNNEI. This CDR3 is CASSLSSGGEQYF. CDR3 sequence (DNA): TGTGCCAGCAGTCTGTCATCAGGGGGCGAGCAGTACTTC. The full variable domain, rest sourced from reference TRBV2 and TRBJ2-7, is EPEVTQTPSHQVTQMGQEVILRCVPISNHLYFYWYRQILGQKVEFLVSFYNNEISEKSEIFDDQFSVERPDGSNFTLKIRSTKLEDSAMYFCASSLSSGGEQYFGPGTRLTVT.

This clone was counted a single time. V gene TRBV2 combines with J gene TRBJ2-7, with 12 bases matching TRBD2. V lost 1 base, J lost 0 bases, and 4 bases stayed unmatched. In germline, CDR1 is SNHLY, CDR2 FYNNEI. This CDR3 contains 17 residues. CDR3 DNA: TGTGCCAGCAGTGAAGAGCTACTAGCGGGGGGCTCCTACGAGCAGTACTTC. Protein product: CASSEELLAGGSYEQYF.

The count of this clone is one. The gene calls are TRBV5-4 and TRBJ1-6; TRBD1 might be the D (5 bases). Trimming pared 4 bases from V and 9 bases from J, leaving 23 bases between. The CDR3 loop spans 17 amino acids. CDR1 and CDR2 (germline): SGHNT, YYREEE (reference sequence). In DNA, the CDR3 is TGTGCCAGCAGCGCCCAGGGCCACCTCGGGGGTAGTTCACCCCTCCACTTT. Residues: CASSAQGHLGGSSPLHF.

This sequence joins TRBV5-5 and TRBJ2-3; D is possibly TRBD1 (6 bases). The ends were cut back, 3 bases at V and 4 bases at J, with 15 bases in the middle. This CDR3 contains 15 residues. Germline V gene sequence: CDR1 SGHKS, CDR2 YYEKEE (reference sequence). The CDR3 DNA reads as TGTGCCAGCAGCTCCCGGCTCCCAGGGGCAGATACGCAGTATTTT. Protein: CASSSRLPGADTQYF.

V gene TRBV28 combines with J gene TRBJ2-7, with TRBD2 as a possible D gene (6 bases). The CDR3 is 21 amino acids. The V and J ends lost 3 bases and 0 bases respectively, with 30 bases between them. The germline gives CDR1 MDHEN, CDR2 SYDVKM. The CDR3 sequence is CASSLGRVRREVQETSYEQYF. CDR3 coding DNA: TGTGCCAGCAGTTTGGGAAGGGTGCGGAGGGAGGTGCAGGAAACCTCCTACGAGCAGTACTTC.

The CDR3 reads CASGGQGRETQYF. CDR3 sequence (DNA): TGTGCCAGCGGTGGACAGGGGAGAGAGACCCAGTACTTC. This chain connects TRBV2 to TRBJ2-5; TRBD1 matches 9 bases. Germline V gene data show CDR1 as SNHLY and CDR2 as FYNNEI. V gave up 8 bases and J gave up 4 bases; unmatched junction bases: 5. The CDR3 loop spans 13 amino acids. The full variable domain, its missing parts supplied by reference TRBV2 and TRBJ2-5, is EPEVTQTPSHQVTQMGQEVILRCVPISNHLYFYWYRQILGQKVEFLVSFYNNEISEKSEIFDDQFSVERPDGSNFTLKIRSTKLEDSAMYFCASGGQGRETQYFGPGTRLLVL.

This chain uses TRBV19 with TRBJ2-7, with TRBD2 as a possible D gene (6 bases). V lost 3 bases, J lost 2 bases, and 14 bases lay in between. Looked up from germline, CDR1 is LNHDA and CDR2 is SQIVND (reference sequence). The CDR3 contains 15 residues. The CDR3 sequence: CASSIFAGSPYEQYF. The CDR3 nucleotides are TGTGCCAGTAGTATCTTTGCGGGGTCGCCCTACGAGCAGTACTTC.

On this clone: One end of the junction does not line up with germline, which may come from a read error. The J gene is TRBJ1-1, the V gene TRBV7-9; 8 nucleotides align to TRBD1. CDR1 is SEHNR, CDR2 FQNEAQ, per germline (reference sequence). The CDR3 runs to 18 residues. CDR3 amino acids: CSSSLGKTGAGADTEAFF. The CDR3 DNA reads TGTTCCAGCAGCTTAGGAAAGACAGGGGCGGGGGCCGACACTGAAGCTTTCTTT.

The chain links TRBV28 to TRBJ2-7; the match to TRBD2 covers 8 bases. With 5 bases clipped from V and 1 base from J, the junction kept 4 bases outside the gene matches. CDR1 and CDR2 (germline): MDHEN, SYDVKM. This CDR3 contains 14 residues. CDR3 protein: CASSESGGSYEQYF. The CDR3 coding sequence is TGTGCCAGCAGTGAGTCGGGGGGGTCCTACGAGCAGTACTTC.

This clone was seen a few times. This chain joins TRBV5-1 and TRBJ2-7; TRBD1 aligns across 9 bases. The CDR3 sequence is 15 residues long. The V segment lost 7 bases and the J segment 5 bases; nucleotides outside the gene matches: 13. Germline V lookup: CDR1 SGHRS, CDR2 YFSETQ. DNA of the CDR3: TGCGCCAGCCGACGGACCGGGACAGGGTTCCACGAGCAGTACTTC. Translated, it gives CASRRTGTGFHEQYF.

CDR3 residues: CASSLDRAREKLFF. The CDR3 nucleotides are TGCGCCAGCAGCCTGGACAGGGCTAGGGAAAAACTGTTTTTT. This chain connects TRBV5-1 to TRBJ1-4; TRBD1 aligns across 8 bases. Germline V gene sequence: CDR1 SGHRS, CDR2 YFSETQ. The CDR3 spans 14 residues. With V trimmed by 4 bases and J by 8 bases, 7 bases remained unmatched. Full variable domain (outside the CDR3, taken from reference TRBV5-1 and TRBJ1-4): KAGVTQTPRYLIKTRGQQVTLSCSPISGHRSVSWYQQTPGQGLQFLFEYFSETQRNKGNFPGRFSGRQFSNSRSEMNVSTLELGDSALYLCASSLDRAREKLFFGSGTQLSVL.

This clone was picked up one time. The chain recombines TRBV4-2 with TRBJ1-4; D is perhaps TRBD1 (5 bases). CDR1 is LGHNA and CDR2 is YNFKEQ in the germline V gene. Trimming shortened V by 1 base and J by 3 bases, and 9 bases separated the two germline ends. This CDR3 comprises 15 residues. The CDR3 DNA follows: TGTGCCAGCAGCCAAGGCGGGACGTCTAATGAAAAACTGTTTTTT. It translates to CASSQGGTSNEKLFF.

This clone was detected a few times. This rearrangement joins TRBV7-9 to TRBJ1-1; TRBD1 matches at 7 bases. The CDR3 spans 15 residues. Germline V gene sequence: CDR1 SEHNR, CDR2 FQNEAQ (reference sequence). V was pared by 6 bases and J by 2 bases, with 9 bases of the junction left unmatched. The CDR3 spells CASRPTGQLNTEAFF. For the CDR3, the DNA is TGTGCCAGCAGACCGACGGGACAGCTTAACACTGAAGCTTTCTTT.

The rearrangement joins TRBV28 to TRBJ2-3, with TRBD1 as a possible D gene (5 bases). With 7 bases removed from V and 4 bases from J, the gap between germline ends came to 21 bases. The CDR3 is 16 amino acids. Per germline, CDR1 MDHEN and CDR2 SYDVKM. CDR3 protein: CASTHPWQGSADTQYF. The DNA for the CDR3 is TGTGCCAGCACCCACCCTTGGCAGGGTTCGGCAGATACGCAGTATTTT. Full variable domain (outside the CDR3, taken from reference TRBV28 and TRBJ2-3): DVKVTQSSRYLVKRTGEKVFLECVQDMDHENMFWYRQDPGLGLRLIYFSYDVKMKEKGDIPEGYSVSREKKERFSLILESASTNQTSMYLCASTHPWQGSADTQYFGPGTRLTVL.

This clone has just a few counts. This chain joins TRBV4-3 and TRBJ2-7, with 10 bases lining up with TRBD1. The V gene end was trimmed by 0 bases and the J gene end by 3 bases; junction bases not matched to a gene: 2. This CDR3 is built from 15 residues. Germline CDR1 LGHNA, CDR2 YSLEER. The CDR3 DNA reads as TGCGCCAGCAGCCAAGAGCGGACAGGGGGCTACGAGCAGTACTTC. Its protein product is CASSQERTGGYEQYF.

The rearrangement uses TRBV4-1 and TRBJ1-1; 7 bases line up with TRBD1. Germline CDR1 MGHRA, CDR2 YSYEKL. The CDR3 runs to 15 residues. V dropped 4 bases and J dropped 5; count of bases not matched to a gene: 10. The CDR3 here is CASSPRQGSRTEAFF. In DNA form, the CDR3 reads TGCGCCAGCAGCCCACGACAGGGTTCAAGAACTGAAGCTTTCTTT.

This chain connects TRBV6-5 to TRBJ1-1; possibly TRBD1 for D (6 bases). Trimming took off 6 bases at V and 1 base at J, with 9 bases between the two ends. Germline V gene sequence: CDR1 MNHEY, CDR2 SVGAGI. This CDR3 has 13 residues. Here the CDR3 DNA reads TGTGCCAGCAGAACAGGGTGGAACACTGAAGCTTTCTTT. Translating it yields CASRTGWNTEAFF.

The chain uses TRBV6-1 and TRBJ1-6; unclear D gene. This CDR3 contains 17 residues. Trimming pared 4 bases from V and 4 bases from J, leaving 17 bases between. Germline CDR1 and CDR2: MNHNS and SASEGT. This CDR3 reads CASSVWEDPVYNSPLHF. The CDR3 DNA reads TGTGCCAGCAGTGTCTGGGAGGATCCGGTATATAATTCACCCCTCCACTTT.

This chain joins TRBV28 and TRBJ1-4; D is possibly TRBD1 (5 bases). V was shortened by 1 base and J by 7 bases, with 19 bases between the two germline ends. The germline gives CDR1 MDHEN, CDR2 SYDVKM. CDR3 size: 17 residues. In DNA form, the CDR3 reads TGTGCCAGCAGTTTATCTAGGGGACTCGGGGGGGGTGAAAAACTGTTTTTT. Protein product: CASSLSRGLGGGEKLFF.

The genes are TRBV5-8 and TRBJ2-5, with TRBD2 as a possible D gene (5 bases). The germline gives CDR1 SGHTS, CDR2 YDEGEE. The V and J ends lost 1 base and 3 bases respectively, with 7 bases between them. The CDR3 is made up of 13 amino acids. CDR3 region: CASSLTGEETQYF. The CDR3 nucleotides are TGTGCCAGCAGCTTGACCGGGGAAGAGACCCAGTACTTC.

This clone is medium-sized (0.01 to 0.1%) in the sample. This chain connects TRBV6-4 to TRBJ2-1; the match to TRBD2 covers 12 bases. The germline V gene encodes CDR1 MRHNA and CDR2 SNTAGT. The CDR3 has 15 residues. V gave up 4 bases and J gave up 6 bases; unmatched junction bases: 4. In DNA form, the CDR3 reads TGTGCCAGCAGTGCCGGGACTAGCGGGTCCAATGAGCAGTTCTTC. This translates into CASSAGTSGSNEQFF.

CDR3 in DNA: TGTGCCAGCAGCTCCAGGACAGGGTATAATGAAAAACTGTTTTTT. Translation: CASSSRTGYNEKLFF. The rearrangement uses TRBV7-8 and TRBJ1-4; 8 nucleotides match TRBD1. The CDR3 length is 15 residues. J was trimmed by 4 bases and V by 4 bases; bases with no gene match: 5. The V gene's germline CDR1 is SGHVS and CDR2 FQNEAQ.

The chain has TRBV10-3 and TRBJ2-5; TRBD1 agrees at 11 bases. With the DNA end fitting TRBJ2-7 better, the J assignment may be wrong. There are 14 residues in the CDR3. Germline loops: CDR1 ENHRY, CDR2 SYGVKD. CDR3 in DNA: TGTGCCATCAGGGACGGGACAGGGGGCTACGAGCAGTACTTC. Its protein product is CAIRDGTGGYEQYF.

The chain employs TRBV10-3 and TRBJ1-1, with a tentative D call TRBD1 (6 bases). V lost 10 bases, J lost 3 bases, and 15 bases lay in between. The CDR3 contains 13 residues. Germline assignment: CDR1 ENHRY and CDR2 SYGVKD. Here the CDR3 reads CATTTRGYTEAFF. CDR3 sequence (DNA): TGTGCCACTACTACTAGGGGGTACACTGAAGCTTTCTTT.